This is a list of T cell receptor beta chains from one sample in a study of OX40 agonist ivuxolimab in advanced cancers. Assay: immunoSEQ multiplex PCR; the TCRdb copy retains only in-frame clones and omits some. The sample gives around 200 clones, 88% of which show up once; about 12% is in the top ten. The specimen was collected in a trial of the OX40 agonist ivuxolimab. Receptor source: an adult with an advanced solid tumor such as melanoma, head and neck, liver or kidney cancer. CDR3s include the opening cysteine and the closing phenylalanine or tryptophan. D genes are given only for firm matches. Part of the rows lack a size; the others show once, few, many or a class for expanded clones.

j_gene,v_gene,abundance,d_gene,CDR3nt,CDR3aa
TRBJ2-2,TRBV6-8,.,TRBD2,TGTGCCAGCAGCCACCGGGGGGCGAACACCGGGGAGCTGTTTTTT,CASSHRGANTGELFF
TRBJ2-3,TRBV11-3,.,.,TGTGCCAGCAGCGCACAGGGTGTTACACTAGATACGCAGTATTTT,CASSAQGVTLDTQYF
TRBJ2-7,TRBV6-8,.,.,TGTGCCAGCACTATAGCGAGGGGCTACGAGCAGTACTTC,CASTIARGYEQYF
TRBJ1-1,TRBV19,.,TRBD1,TGTGCCAGTAGTACAGGGGGCTGGGGCACTGAAGCTTTCTTT,CASSTGGWGTEAFF
TRBJ1-1,TRBV6-8,few,TRBD1,TGTGCCAGCAGTTACGGACAGGGGAACACTGAAGCTTTCTTT,CASSYGQGNTEAFF
TRBJ2-7,TRBV9,.,.,TGTGCCAGCAGCTTACAGGGTTTGAGGACCTACGAGCAGTACTTC,CASSLQGLRTYEQYF
TRBJ1-2,TRBV28,.,TRBD1,TGTGCCAGCAGTCTCCTAGGGGACAGGAAAGGCACCTTC,CASSLLGDRKGTF
TRBJ1-2,TRBV6-1,.,.,TGTGCCAGCAGTGAAGAAATGGGGGGTACCTGGTATGGCTACACCTTC,CASSEEMGGTWYGYTF
TRBJ2-3,TRBV11-3,once,TRBD2,TGTGCCAGCAGCCCCACTAGCGGGGCTACAGATACGCAGTATTTT,CASSPTSGATDTQYF
TRBJ1-1,TRBV29-1,.,.,TGCAGCGCCCTAGGCGTCAGTGGGAACACTGAAGCTTTCTTT,CSALGVSGNTEAFF
TRBJ1-1,TRBV7-6,.,.,TGTGCCAGCAGCCAATATACTGGCAGGTTACTTAGCGGTGACACTGAAGCTTTCTTT,CASSQYTGRLLSGDTEAFF
TRBJ2-3,TRBV11-3,.,TRBD2,TGTGCCAGCAGCGCCAGCGGGGGGGCGCGTATAGATACGCAGTATTTT,CASSASGGARIDTQYF
TRBJ1-1,TRBV12-5,.,TRBD1,TGTGCCAGCACCGATGACAGGGATTGGGAGATAGACACTGAAGCTTTCTTT,CASTDDRDWEIDTEAFF
TRBJ2-6,TRBV11-3,.,.,TGTGCCAGCAGCTTTTGTTTGCAACAAAGTCGGGCCAACGTCCTGACTTTC,CASSFCLQQSRANVLTF
TRBJ1-2,TRBV19,.,.,TGTGCCAGTAGTATAGATTGGACCGCCTTCCTCTATGGCTACACCTTC,CASSIDWTAFLYGYTF
TRBJ2-2,TRBV11-3,.,.,TGTGCCAGCAGCTTAGATCATGCGGCCGGGGAGCTGTTTTTT,CASSLDHAAGELFF
TRBJ1-6,TRBV6-8,.,.,TGTGCCAGCAGGCGACAGGCCGCCTCTCCACCCCTCCACTTT,CASRRQAASPPLHF
TRBJ1-1,TRBV11-3,.,TRBD1,TGTGCCAGCAGCTACACAGGGGCGGGGACTGAAGCTTTCTTT,CASSYTGAGTEAFF
TRBJ1-5,TRBV18,.,TRBD1,TGTGCCAGCTCACCGGACAGGGGCGGCAATCAGCCCCAGCATTTT,CASSPDRGGNQPQHF
TRBJ1-6,TRBV11-3,.,TRBD1,TGTGCCAGCAGCTTAGGACAGGGGACTTCACCCCTCCACTTT,CASSLGQGTSPLHF
TRBJ2-2,TRBV6-8,.,.,TGTGCCAGCAGTTTATTGAACACCGGGGAGCTGTTTTTT,CASSLLNTGELFF
TRBJ1-3,TRBV14,.,.,TGTGCCAGCAGCCAGACAGGAGCTGGAAACACCATATATTTT,CASSQTGAGNTIYF
TRBJ1-1,TRBV7-1,.,.,TGTGCCAGCAGCAGTCGCGGATCCATGGCTGAAGCTTTCTTT,CASSSRGSMAEAFF
TRBJ2-2,TRBV29-1,.,TRBD1,TGCAGCGGCACCAGGGGGCGCGGCACCGGGGAGCTGTTTTTT,CSGTRGRGTGELFF
TRBJ2-2,TRBV14,.,.,TGTGCCAGCAGCGAAGACAGGCAGAGGACCGGGGAGCTGTTTTTT,CASSEDRQRTGELFF
TRBJ2-2,TRBV11-3,.,.,TGTGCCAGCAGCTTCGGGCAGGGTTACACTGGGGAGCTGTTTTTT,CASSFGQGYTGELFF
TRBJ2-1,TRBV6-8,.,TRBD2,TGTGCCAGCAGTTTAGGAGCGGGGGGCCGCAATGAGCAGTTCTTC,CASSLGAGGRNEQFF
TRBJ1-3,TRBV7-5,.,.,TGTGCCAGCAGCTTAGAATGGTCTGGAAACACCATATATTTT,CASSLEWSGNTIYF
TRBJ2-5,TRBV6-8,.,TRBD2,TGTGCCAGCAGTTCCCCTAGCGGGGGGGCCGGTAAGACCCAGTACTTC,CASSSPSGGAGKTQYF
TRBJ1-1,TRBV6-8,.,.,TGTGCCAGCAGCTATTCCACGGTTCGGGACACTGAAGCTTTCTTT,CASSYSTVRDTEAFF
TRBJ2-1,TRBV5-1,.,TRBD2,TGCGCCAGCAGCTCCGGTAGAGCGGGGGGAAACAATGAGCAGTTCTTC,CASSSGRAGGNNEQFF
TRBJ2-7,TRBV6-8,.,TRBD2,TGTGCCAGCAGTTCCACTAGCGGGGGGTACTACGAGCAGTACTTC,CASSSTSGGYYEQYF
TRBJ1-6,TRBV9,.,TRBD1,TGTGCCAGCTCAAGAGGGCAGGGGGCGAGTTCACCCCTCCACTTT,CASSRGQGASSPLHF
TRBJ1-1,TRBV19,.,.,TGTGCCAGTAAACAGGGAGAGACTGAAGCTTTCTTT,CASKQGETEAFF
TRBJ1-1,TRBV23-1,.,TRBD1,TGCGCCAGCAGCTTTACAGGGGGCACTGAAGCTTTCTTT,CASSFTGGTEAFF
TRBJ2-5,TRBV9,.,.,TGTGCCAGCAGCTTAAGGGGGGAACAAGAGACCCAGTACTTC,CASSLRGEQETQYF
TRBJ2-3,TRBV7-6,.,TRBD2,TGTGCCAGCAGCTCCGGGACTAGGACAGATACGCAGTATTTT,CASSSGTRTDTQYF
TRBJ2-3,TRBV7-6,.,TRBD1,TGTGCCAGCAGCTTCCCGACAGGGGGTCCAGATACGCAGTATTTT,CASSFPTGGPDTQYF